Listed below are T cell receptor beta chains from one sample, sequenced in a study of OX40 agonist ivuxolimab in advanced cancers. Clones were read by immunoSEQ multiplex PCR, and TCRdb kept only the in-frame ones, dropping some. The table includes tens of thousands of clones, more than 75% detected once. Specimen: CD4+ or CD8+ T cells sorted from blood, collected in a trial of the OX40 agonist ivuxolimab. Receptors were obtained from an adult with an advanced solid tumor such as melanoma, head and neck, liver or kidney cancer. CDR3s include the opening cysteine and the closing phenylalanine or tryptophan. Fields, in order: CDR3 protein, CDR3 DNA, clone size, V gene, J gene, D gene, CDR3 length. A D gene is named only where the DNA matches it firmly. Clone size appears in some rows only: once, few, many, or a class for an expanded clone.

CASSLVDRSGRGYTF,TGTGCCAGCAGCTTAGTAGACCGCTCAGGTCGTGGCTACACCTTC,-,TRBV7-2,TRBJ1-2,-,15
CASSPGQGAGEQYF,TGTGCCAGCAGCCCCGGACAGGGGGCGGGGGAGCAGTACTTC,-,TRBV5-6,TRBJ2-7,TRBD1,14
CASSSMDTTSTDTQYF,TGTGCCAGCAGCTCGATGGACACTACTAGCACAGATACGCAGTATTTT,-,TRBV7-9,TRBJ2-3,-,16
CASSPFLEQFF,TGTGCCAGCAGCCCTTTTCTTGAGCAGTTCTTC,-,TRBV11-2,TRBJ2-1,-,11
CASSALPGYNEKLFF,TGTGCCAGCAGTGCGCTCCCAGGCTATAATGAAAAACTGTTTTTT,-,TRBV6-1,TRBJ1-4,-,15
CASSWRGQPNEKLFF,TGTGCCAGCAGTTGGAGGGGACAGCCTAATGAAAAACTGTTTTTT,-,TRBV6-5,TRBJ1-4,TRBD1,15
CASSLTSRVGYTF,TGTGCCAGCAGCTTAACTAGTAGGGTTGGCTACACCTTC,-,TRBV13,TRBJ1-2,-,13
CASSSGQEAQPQHF,TGTGCCAGCAGTTCGGGACAGGAGGCTCAGCCCCAGCATTTT,-,TRBV6-6,TRBJ1-5,TRBD1,14
CASSYPGTGELFF,TGTGCCAGCAGTTATCCGGGCACCGGGGAGCTGTTTTTT,-,TRBV28,TRBJ2-2,-,13
CATRGGGVTDTQYF,TGTGCCACCAGAGGAGGGGGCGTCACAGATACGCAGTATTTT,-,TRBV15,TRBJ2-3,-,14
CASSIIGANYGYTF,TGTGCCAGTAGTATTATAGGGGCTAACTATGGCTACACCTTC,once,TRBV19,TRBJ1-2,-,14
CASSSPGFEQFF,TGCGCCAGCAGCTCACCGGGATTTGAGCAGTTCTTC,-,TRBV5-1,TRBJ2-1,-,12
CASKLDRGSAEAFF,TGTGCCAGCAAACTGGACAGGGGAAGCGCTGAAGCTTTCTTT,-,TRBV28,TRBJ1-1,TRBD1,14
CASSPRTGFYNEQFF,TGTGCCAGCAGTCCCCGGACAGGGTTTTACAATGAGCAGTTCTTC,-,TRBV6-1,TRBJ2-1,TRBD1,15
CASSQLRWGNTEAFF,TGCGCCAGCAGCCAGCTTAGGTGGGGGAACACTGAAGCTTTCTTT,once,TRBV4-1,TRBJ1-1,-,15
CASSPNRNTEAFF,TGTGCCAGCAGTCCCAACAGGAACACTGAAGCTTTCTTT,-,TRBV6-6,TRBJ1-1,-,13
CASSHWFGGTNGYTF,TGCGCCAGCAGCCATTGGTTTGGAGGGACTAATGGCTACACCTTC,few,TRBV4-3,TRBJ1-2,-,15
CASSPRGDTQYF,TGTGCCAGCAGTCCTAGGGGAGATACGCAGTATTTT,-,TRBV5-6,TRBJ2-3,-,12
CASSQEGAYSNQPQHF,TGCGCCAGCAGCCAAGAAGGAGCTTATAGCAATCAGCCCCAGCATTTT,-,TRBV4-1,TRBJ1-5,-,16
CASSGGAPQGLNYGYTF,TGTGCCAGTAGTGGAGGGGCTCCACAGGGGCTCAACTATGGCTACACCTTC,-,TRBV19,TRBJ1-2,TRBD1,17
CASISDSYEQYF,TGTGCCAGCATCTCGGACAGCTACGAGCAGTACTTC,-,TRBV28,TRBJ2-7,-,12
CASSQELTGGQDEQFF,TGCGCCAGCAGCCAAGAGTTAACGGGAGGGCAGGATGAGCAGTTCTTC,large,TRBV4-1,TRBJ2-1,TRBD2,16
CASSDSSGGSYEQYF,TGTGCCAGCAGTGACTCTAGCGGGGGATCCTACGAGCAGTACTTC,-,TRBV2,TRBJ2-7,TRBD2,15
CATRGGINTGELFF,TGTGCCACCCGGGGAGGGATTAACACCGGGGAGCTGTTTTTT,-,TRBV6-1,TRBJ2-2,TRBD2,14
CASSKTVTDNQPQHF,TGTGCCAGTAGTAAGACAGTTACGGACAATCAGCCCCAGCATTTT,-,TRBV19,TRBJ1-5,-,15
CASMPGAGSYEQYF,TGTGCCAGCATGCCTGGGGCAGGCTCCTACGAGCAGTACTTC,-,TRBV5-6,TRBJ2-7,-,14
CASLGTGRNTGELFF,TGTGCCAGCCTCGGGACAGGACGGAACACCGGGGAGCTGTTTTTT,-,TRBV27,TRBJ2-2,TRBD1,15
CASSLGVDNEQFF,TGTGCCAGCAGCTTGGGGGTAGACAATGAGCAGTTCTTC,-,TRBV5-6,TRBJ2-1,-,13
CASSPQGQGAHEQYF,TGTGCCAGCAGCCCTCAGGGACAGGGGGCCCACGAGCAGTACTTC,-,TRBV13,TRBJ2-7,TRBD1,15
CASSWGVSSNYGYTF,TGTGCCAGCAGCTGGGGGGTCAGTTCCAACTATGGCTACACCTTC,-,TRBV6-4,TRBJ1-2,-,15
CASSSQGTYSNQPQHF,TGTGCCAGCAGCTCACAGGGGACCTATAGCAATCAGCCCCAGCATTTT,-,TRBV21-1,TRBJ1-5,-,16
CASSSVGLSSYEQYF,TGTGCCAGCAGTTCGGTGGGACTCAGCTCCTACGAGCAGTACTTC,-,TRBV28,TRBJ2-7,-,15
CASSVGHRTGELFF,TGTGCCAGCAGCGTAGGGCACCGAACCGGGGAGCTGTTTTTT,-,TRBV9,TRBJ2-2,-,14
CASSLTLSNQPQHF,TGTGCCAGCAGTTTGACGCTTAGCAATCAGCCCCAGCATTTT,-,TRBV27,TRBJ1-5,-,14
CASSQSRGSGQETQYF,TGTGCCAGCAGCCAATCGCGGGGGAGTGGTCAAGAGACCCAGTACTTC,few,TRBV4-2,TRBJ2-5,TRBD2,16
CASSLWGQPGDEQFF,TGTGCCAGCAGTTTGTGGGGACAACCCGGGGATGAGCAGTTCTTC,-,TRBV27,TRBJ2-1,-,15
CASSYGPGRNAFF,TGTGCCAGCAGTTACGGGCCAGGGAGAAACGCTTTCTTT,-,TRBV6-5,TRBJ1-1,-,13